Listed below are T cell receptor beta chains from one sample, sequenced in a study of cytomegalovirus exposure and HLA in healthy donors. Assay used: immunoSEQ multiplex PCR; TCRdb lists only in-frame clones, some missing. The table records around 61,000 clones, more than 80% of them present only once. Sequenced sample: PBMCs. All receptors derive from a man aged 25 to 45 in good health and CMV-seropositive. Both conserved end residues are part of each CDR3. The D gene is left open where the match is weak. Size tells how often a clone was seen (once, few, many) or the class of an expanded clone, and some rows leave it out.

j_call | v_call | d_call | clone_size | cdr3_nt | cdr3_aa
TRBJ1-3 | TRBV4-1 | - | - | TGCGCCAGCAGCCAAGTCCCCTATTCTGGAAACACCATATATTTT | CASSQVPYSGNTIYF
TRBJ1-1 | TRBV11-3 | - | - | TGTGCCAGCACTTTCGGGGGGTACACTGAAGCTTTCTTT | CASTFGGYTEAFF
TRBJ2-5 | TRBV4-1 | TRBD2 | - | TGCGCCAGCAGCCGGCTAGCGGGAGGCGAGACCCAGTACTTC | CASSRLAGGETQYF
TRBJ1-6 | TRBV4-1 | TRBD1 | - | TGCGCCAGCAGCCAGGGACAGGGGAATTCACCCCTCCACTTT | CASSQGQGNSPLHF
TRBJ2-7 | TRBV27 | - | - | TGTGCCAGCAGTGTTCTCGGACAATTCTACGAGCAGTACTTC | CASSVLGQFYEQYF
TRBJ2-7 | TRBV29-1 | - | - | TGCAGCGTTGTTCTAGCGACGTTCTACGAGCAGTACTTC | CSVVLATFYEQYF
TRBJ2-3 | TRBV19 | TRBD2 | - | TGTGCCAGTAGTATACCGGGGCGGGAGTACATAGATACGCAGTATTTT | CASSIPGREYIDTQYF
TRBJ1-5 | TRBV7-2 | - | few | TGTGCCAGCAGCCCCCCACTGTCCGGGGCCCAGCATTTT | CASSPPLSGAQHF
TRBJ2-7 | TRBV7-9 | TRBD2 | - | TGTGCCAGCAGCCCTAGCCTAGCGGGACTAGCGGGGTCCTACGAGCAGTACTTC | CASSPSLAGLAGSYEQYF
TRBJ2-5 | TRBV5-4 | TRBD1 | - | TGTGCCAGCAGCTTGCACCACAGGGGGCTAAGAGAGACCCAGTACTTC | CASSLHHRGLRETQYF
TRBJ1-2 | TRBV11-2 | TRBD1 | - | TGTGCCAGCAGCTTAGCGGGACAGGCTACCTATGGCTACACCTTC | CASSLAGQATYGYTF
TRBJ1-5 | TRBV14 | - | few | TGTGCCAGCAGCCATGGGGGCCTCAATCAGCCCCAGCATTTT | CASSHGGLNQPQHF
TRBJ2-1 | TRBV7-9 | - | - | TGTGCCAGCAGCTACCCGAGCTCCTACAATGAGCAGTTCTTC | CASSYPSSYNEQFF
TRBJ1-1 | TRBV6-1 | - | - | TGTGCCATCCTCCCGGGGGGGAGTCTCACTGAAGCTTTCTTT | CAILPGGSLTEAFF
TRBJ1-5 | TRBV7-9 | - | - | TGTGCCAGCACTAACCCTAATCAGCCCCAGCATTTT | CASTNPNQPQHF
TRBJ1-2 | TRBV5-1 | - | - | TGCGCCAGCAGCCCGCAGACTAGCCTCTTATCGGGAGGCTACACCTTC | CASSPQTSLLSGGYTF
TRBJ2-6 | TRBV28 | - | - | TGTGCCAGCAGTTCGTATCGACAGGGGGCCAACGTCCTGACTTTC | CASSSYRQGANVLTF
TRBJ2-1 | TRBV6-5 | - | - | TGTGCCAGCAGTTACAGAGAGCGCCTCGGGGAGCAGTTCTTC | CASSYRERLGEQFF
TRBJ2-4 | TRBV6-5 | TRBD2 | - | TGTGCCAGCAGTCGGACTAGTGATCAAAACATTCAGTACTTC | CASSRTSDQNIQYF
TRBJ2-5 | TRBV28 | - | - | TGTGCCAGCAGTTTGTTAGGGGCGGAGACCCAGTACTTC | CASSLLGAETQYF
TRBJ2-1 | TRBV7-6 | - | - | TGTGCCAGCAGCTTAAACCCCGACAGGAGCAATGAGCAGTTCTTC | CASSLNPDRSNEQFF
TRBJ2-7 | TRBV27 | - | few | TGTGCCAGCAGTTTAGGCGGAGGGGTGGGCGACGAGCAGTACTTC | CASSLGGGVGDEQYF
TRBJ2-5 | TRBV7-9 | - | once | TGTGCCAGCAGCCGTGGTGAACAGTCGCAAGAGACCCAGTACTTC | CASSRGEQSQETQYF
TRBJ1-2 | TRBV29-1 | TRBD1 | - | TGCAGCGTGGGACAGAACTATGGCTACACCTTC | CSVGQNYGYTF
TRBJ2-5 | TRBV5-5 | - | - | TGTGCCAGCAGCTCACGACCTCAGGGGGGGACCCAGTACTTC | CASSSRPQGGTQYF
TRBJ2-1 | TRBV10-3 | TRBD2 | - | TGTGCCATCAGTGGGGGGACTAGCGCCTACAATGAGCAGTTCTTC | CAISGGTSAYNEQFF
TRBJ2-1 | TRBV19 | TRBD1 | - | TGTGCCAGTAGTAATTACAGGGGCCTGCAGGGCTATGAGCAGTTCTTC | CASSNYRGLQGYEQFF
TRBJ2-2 | TRBV28 | TRBD1 | few | TGTGCCAGCATCTTAAGGACAGGGGTGGGGGAGCTGTTTTTT | CASILRTGVGELFF
TRBJ2-7 | TRBV5-8 | - | - | TGTGCCAGCAGCCCTAGCTCCTACGAGCAGTACTTC | CASSPSSYEQYF
TRBJ1-1 | TRBV28 | TRBD1 | - | TGTGCCAGCAGTTTAGGACAGGTATACACTGAAGCTTTCTTT | CASSLGQVYTEAFF
TRBJ2-7 | TRBV5-1 | TRBD2 | few | TGCGCCAGCAGCTTAGCGGGACCCGAGCAGTACTTC | CASSLAGPEQYF
TRBJ2-3 | TRBV11-2 | TRBD2 | - | TGTGCCAGCAGCGTCACTAGCGGGACATTCACAGATACGCAGTATTTT | CASSVTSGTFTDTQYF
TRBJ2-7 | TRBV13 | TRBD2 | - | TGTGCCAGCAGCGATGGGATCTTGGGGAGGGGCGCATCCTACGAGCAGTACTTC | CASSDGILGRGASYEQYF
TRBJ2-2 | TRBV13 | - | - | TGTGCCAGCAGCTTAGGGGACAGAACCACCGGGGAGCTGTTTTTT | CASSLGDRTTGELFF
TRBJ2-3 | TRBV9 | TRBD2 | - | TGCGCCAGCAGCCCTTCCCCTACTAGCGGAGTCACAGATACGCAGTATTTT | CASSPSPTSGVTDTQYF
TRBJ2-2 | TRBV2 | - | - | TGTGCCAGTAGGGGGGGGTCAGGAATCGGGGAGCTGTTTTTT | CASRGGSGIGELFF
TRBJ1-3 | TRBV5-1 | - | - | TGCGCCAGCAGCTTGGACTTTCGAGACACCATATATTTT | CASSLDFRDTIYF
TRBJ2-5 | TRBV5-1 | - | - | TGCGCCAGCAGCTTGAGAGAAGAGACCCAGTACTTC | CASSLREETQYF
TRBJ1-2 | TRBV4-3 | - | few | TGCGCCAGCAGCCAAGACGGGGGAAGGGGTGGCTACACCTTC | CASSQDGGRGGYTF
TRBJ2-3 | TRBV14 | - | - | TGTGCCAGCAGCCAAGCGGGAATTTTCACAGATACGCAGTATTTT | CASSQAGIFTDTQYF
TRBJ2-4 | TRBV6-1 | - | - | TGTGCCAGCAGTGATTCGGGCCCAAACCGTCTCGGACAGGCCAAAAACATTCAGTACTTC | CASSDSGPNRLGQAKNIQYF
TRBJ2-1 | TRBV29-1 | TRBD2 | - | TGCAGCGATCGGACTAGCGGGAGGGCCGGACCCTACAATGAGCAGTTCTTC | CSDRTSGRAGPYNEQFF
TRBJ1-3 | TRBV4-3 | - | - | TGCGCCAGCAGCCCCCCTGGGGCGGCTCGGTACACCATATATTTT | CASSPPGAARYTIYF
TRBJ1-1 | TRBV5-1 | TRBD1 | - | TGCGCCAGCAGCTCACCAGGACAGGCCACTGAAGCTTTCTTT | CASSSPGQATEAFF
TRBJ2-5 | TRBV5-1 | TRBD1 | - | TGCGCCAGCAAGGAGGGACAGGGGCTGAAGCAGTACTTC | CASKEGQGLKQYF
TRBJ1-2 | TRBV30 | TRBD1 | - | TGTGCCTGGAGTGTATCAGGGGGTCTAGCTAACTATGGCTACACCTTC | CAWSVSGGLANYGYTF
TRBJ2-3 | TRBV7-8 | TRBD1 | - | TGTGCCAGCAGAAATCCGAACAGGGGGCAGAACACAGATACGCAGTATTTT | CASRNPNRGQNTDTQYF
TRBJ2-7 | TRBV6-5 | TRBD1 | - | TGTGCCAGCAGTCCCTTTGGGGGACAGGGCTACGAGCAGTACTTC | CASSPFGGQGYEQYF
TRBJ2-7 | TRBV2 | TRBD1 | - | TGTGCCAGCAGGGGATACAGGGGGAGAAACTCCTACGAGCAGTACTTC | CASRGYRGRNSYEQYF
TRBJ2-5 | TRBV4-2 | TRBD1 | - | TGTGCCAGCAGCCAGGGGGACAGTGGCTTATTCCAAGAGACCCAGTACTTC | CASSQGDSGLFQETQYF